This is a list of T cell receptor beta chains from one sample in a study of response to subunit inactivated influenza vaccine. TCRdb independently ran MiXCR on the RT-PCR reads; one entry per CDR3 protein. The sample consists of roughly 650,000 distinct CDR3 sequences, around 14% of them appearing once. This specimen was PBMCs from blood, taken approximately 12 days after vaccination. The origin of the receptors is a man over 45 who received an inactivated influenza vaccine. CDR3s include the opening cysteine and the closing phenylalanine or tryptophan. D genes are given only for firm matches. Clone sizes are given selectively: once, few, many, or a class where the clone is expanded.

cdr3_aa: CASSLRLNSGRNQETQYF
cdr3_nt: TGTGCCAGCAGCTTAAGGTTGAATAGCGGGAGGAACCAAGAGACCCAGTACTTC
j_call: TRBJ2-5
d_call: TRBD2
v_call: TRBV7-7
clone_size: .

cdr3_aa: CASSPMGGELFF
cdr3_nt: TGTGCCAGCAGCCCAATGGGCGGGGAGCTGTTTTTT
j_call: TRBJ2-2
d_call: .
v_call: TRBV7-9
clone_size: few

cdr3_aa: CASSRQGGAEQYF
cdr3_nt: TGTGCCAGCAGTAGGCAGGGGGGCGCCGAGCAGTACTTC
j_call: TRBJ2-7
d_call: .
v_call: TRBV5-6
clone_size: .

cdr3_aa: CASSARQGLSNQPQHF
cdr3_nt: TGTGCCAGCAGCGCGCGACAGGGTTTGAGCAATCAGCCCCAGCATTTT
j_call: TRBJ1-5
d_call: TRBD1
v_call: TRBV7-9
clone_size: .

cdr3_aa: CASSYPRGARNEQFF
cdr3_nt: TGTGCCAGCAGTTACCCCCGGGGGGCGCGGAATGAGCAGTTCTTC
j_call: TRBJ2-1
d_call: .
v_call: TRBV6-5
clone_size: few

cdr3_aa: CASSPYYRGLTYEQYF
cdr3_nt: TGCGCCAGCAGCCCATATTACCGGGGGCTCACCTACGAGCAGTACTTC
j_call: TRBJ2-7
d_call: .
v_call: TRBV5-1
clone_size: few

cdr3_aa: CSAWDGTLSGSYEQYF
cdr3_nt: TGCAGCGCCTGGGACGGGACCCTCTCGGGTTCCTACGAGCAGTACTTC
j_call: TRBJ2-7
d_call: .
v_call: TRBV29-1
clone_size: few

cdr3_aa: CASNPPHRGGETQYF
cdr3_nt: TGTGCCAGCAACCCCCCCCACAGGGGCGGAGAGACCCAGTACTTC
j_call: TRBJ2-5
d_call: TRBD1
v_call: TRBV7-9
clone_size: .

cdr3_aa: CASSFTAGQNEQFF
cdr3_nt: TGTGCCAGCAGCTTCACAGCGGGCCAGAATGAGCAGTTCTTC
j_call: TRBJ2-1
d_call: .
v_call: TRBV7-3
clone_size: .

cdr3_aa: CASGASGRAASYNEQFF
cdr3_nt: TGTGCCAGTGGGGCAAGCGGGAGGGCGGCCTCCTACAATGAGCAGTTCTTC
j_call: TRBJ2-1
d_call: TRBD2
v_call: TRBV11-1
clone_size: many

cdr3_aa: CASSPRLVSYNEQFF
cdr3_nt: TGTGCCAGCAGCCCGAGACTAGTAAGCTACAATGAGCAGTTCTTC
j_call: TRBJ2-1
d_call: .
v_call: TRBV7-9
clone_size: few

cdr3_aa: CASSIDHAQANIQYF
cdr3_nt: TGTGCCAGTAGTATAGACCATGCACAGGCGAACATTCAGTACTTC
j_call: TRBJ2-4
d_call: .
v_call: TRBV19
clone_size: few

cdr3_aa: CASSERGSGWETQYF
cdr3_nt: TGTGCCAGCAGTGAAAGGGGGAGTGGGTGGGAGACCCAGTACTTC
j_call: TRBJ2-5
d_call: .
v_call: TRBV6-1
clone_size: .

cdr3_aa: CASSYIRSEQYF
cdr3_nt: TGTGCCAGCAGTTACATTAGAAGTGAGCAGTACTTC
j_call: TRBJ2-7
d_call: .
v_call: TRBV28
clone_size: few

cdr3_aa: CATSLGAQPQHF
cdr3_nt: TGTGCCACCAGTCTAGGGGCTCAGCCCCAGCATTTT
j_call: TRBJ1-5
d_call: .
v_call: TRBV15
clone_size: many

cdr3_aa: CASSPTGQGASAGELFF
cdr3_nt: TGCGCCAGCAGCCCCACGGGACAGGGGGCTAGCGCCGGGGAGCTGTTTTTT
j_call: TRBJ2-2
d_call: TRBD1
v_call: TRBV5-1
clone_size: few

cdr3_aa: CASSFNIGPSYEQYF
cdr3_nt: TGTGCCAGCAGTTTCAATATTGGGCCCTCCTACGAGCAGTACTTC
j_call: TRBJ2-7
d_call: .
v_call: TRBV12-3/TRBV12-4
clone_size: few